Sequencing of this T cell receptor beta chain was carried out in a study of T cell repertoires in cytomegalovirus infection. Findings and limits, study-wide: Clonotypes of TCR beta that were HLA-C-restricted and CMV-specific dominated the ex vivo response.

TCRdb analysed the reads with MiXCR anew, one entry per CDR3 protein. The sample has about 89,000 distinct CDR3 sequences, 25% to 35% seen once. V lost 2 bases and J lost 0; bases outside the gene matches: 6. CDR1 and CDR2 from the germline V gene are MGHRA and YSYEKL. The CDR3 consists of 16 residues. This clonotype appeared a few times. The antigen remains unidentified. This chain uses TRBV4-1 with TRBJ2-5; 7 nucleotides align to TRBD1. This TCR was recovered from a human donor in good health (CMV status not recorded). Some clones in this sample may be carry-over from other donors' samples. Material: CD8+ T cells from cultured PBMCs, obtained from culture after CMV antigen stimulation. The CDR3 spells CASSQQQQGYQETQYF. The CDR3 nucleotides read TGCGCCAGCAGCCAACAGCAACAGGGGTACCAAGAGACCCAGTACTTC.